Ten or more counts support the clone carrying this T cell receptor (beta chain). This entry belongs to a study of Graves' ophthalmopathy and Graves' hyperthyroidism. The study enrolled ophthalmopathy donors with moderate-to-severe activity, CAS ≥3, NOSPECS ≥4 and duration under 3 months. The CDR3 is 14 residues long. Germline values: CDR1 SGHNT, CDR2 YYREEE (reference sequence). The V segment lost 0 bases and the J segment 3 bases; nucleotides outside the gene matches: 3. RNA transcripts served as template for amplifying TCR beta CDR3 sequences. RT-PCR was first run with HTBI primers, then multiplex PCR in a second round. A single record per CDR3 protein comes from TCRdb applying MiXCR to the multiplex PCR reads. Of 300,000 to 400,000 distinct CDR3 sequences in the sample, about a sixth were seen once.

The receptor was isolated from an adult man with Graves' ophthalmopathy. The rearrangement links TRBV5-4 to TRBJ2-7, with 7 bases identical to TRBD2. The sequenced sample was peripheral blood. CDR3 loop: CASSLGGSYYEQYF. The CDR3, as DNA: TGTGCCAGCAGCTTGGGCGGGAGTTACTACGAGCAGTACTTC.